One and the same sample provided the 22 T cell receptor beta chains below, sequenced in a study of blood T cell repertoires in COVID-19. Clones were sequenced by immunoSEQ multiplex PCR, and TCRdb holds only the in-frame ones, with some missing. This repertoire shows tens of thousands of clones, about 90% found once; its top ten account for about 2.9%. Sequencing input: peripheral blood. These TCRs come from a woman aged 45-59 years with active or convalescent COVID-19.

The chain couples TRBV9 to TRBJ2-1, with unresolved D. The CDR3 has 15 amino acids. In germline, CDR1 is SGDLS, CDR2 YYNGEE. V was cut by 4 bases and J by 0 bases, with 11 bases left in between. The CDR3 spells CASSFAASSYNEQFF. The CDR3, as DNA: TGTGCCAGCAGCTTCGCCGCGAGCTCCTACAATGAGCAGTTCTTC. Full variable domain (rest looked up from reference TRBV9 and TRBJ2-1): DSGVTQTPKHLITATGQRVTLRCSPRSGDLSVYWYQQSLDQGLQFLIQYYNGEERAKGNILERFSAQQFPDLHSELNLSSLELGDSALYFCASSFAASSYNEQFFGPGTRLTVL.

This chain joins TRBV29-1 and TRBJ1-1; 8 nucleotides align to TRBD1. CDR1 and CDR2 (germline): SQVTM, ANQGSEA. This CDR3 comprises 12 residues. V was clipped by 3 bases and J by 6 bases; unmatched bases: 3. The CDR3 protein is CSVDLQGAEAFF. The CDR3 nucleotides read TGCAGCGTTGATCTACAGGGGGCTGAAGCTTTCTTT.

This chain uses TRBV7-2 with TRBJ2-3; D is unresolved. V was pared by 6 bases and J by 1 base, with 17 bases between. This CDR3 spans 16 amino acids. In germline, CDR1 is SGHTA, CDR2 FQGNSA. The DNA for the CDR3 is TGTGCCAGCAGGGCCCTGTGGTGGGCCCGCACAGATACGCAGTATTTT. Its protein product is CASRALWWARTDTQYF.

The chain uses TRBV4-3 and TRBJ2-1; TRBD2 is a possible D gene (6 bases). V was pared by 0 bases and J by 7 bases, with 13 bases between. Per the germline V gene, CDR1 is LGHNA and CDR2 is YSLEER. This CDR3 region has 15 residues. The CDR3: CASSQDRLGGNEQFF. The CDR3 coding sequence is TGCGCCAGCAGCCAAGATCGGTTGGGGGGTAATGAGCAGTTCTTC.

This clone was picked up one time. This CDR3 reads CASSETVYGEAFF. The CDR3 coding sequence is TGTGCCAGCAGTGAAACAGTGTACGGTGAAGCTTTCTTT. The chain is built from TRBV2 and TRBJ1-1; D unresolved. The CDR3 consists of 13 residues. Germline V gene data show CDR1 as SNHLY and CDR2 as FYNNEI. The ends were cut back, 2 bases at V and 7 bases at J, with 11 bases in the middle.

A single count supports this clone. The V and J genes are TRBV19 and TRBJ1-5; D unclear. This CDR3 has 16 amino acids. Trimming shortened V by 2 bases and J by 0 bases, and 11 bases separated the two germline ends. From germline, CDR1 is LNHDA and CDR2 SQIVND (reference sequence). The CDR3 here is CASSITLGLSNQPQHF. The CDR3 nucleotides read TGTGCCAGTAGTATAACCCTTGGGCTTAGCAATCAGCCCCAGCATTTT.

The chain recombines TRBV4-3 with TRBJ2-5, with D hard to call. This CDR3 contains 14 residues. Germline-derived CDR1 and CDR2 are LGHNA and YSLEER. The ends were cut back, 1 base at V and 9 bases at J, with 15 bases in the middle. CDR3 region: CASSQGAGQGSQYF. Written as DNA, the CDR3 is TGCGCCAGCAGCCAAGGCGCAGGCCAAGGATCCCAGTACTTC.

This clone was recorded only once. CDR3 amino acids: CASTQRGDIYEQYF. The CDR3 DNA reads TGTGCCAGTACCCAGCGGGGGGACATCTACGAGCAGTACTTC. The rearrangement joins TRBV19 to TRBJ2-7; 9 bases fit TRBD2. Germline lookup yields CDR1 LNHDA and CDR2 SQIVND (reference sequence). The V gene end was trimmed by 7 bases and the J gene end by 3 bases; junction bases not matched to a gene: 7. The CDR3 contains 14 residues.

The rearrangement joins TRBV6-5 to TRBJ1-2; a possible D gene is TRBD1 (5 bases). The V gene lost 6 bases and the J gene lost 4 bases, with 15 bases spanning the gap. Germline-derived CDR1 and CDR2 are MNHEY and SVGAGI. The CDR3 consists of 14 residues. The CDR3 coding sequence is TGTGCCAGCAGCCGCGGGACGGGGAGCTATGGCTACACCTTC. Translated: CASSRGTGSYGYTF.

The chain combines TRBV7-2 with TRBJ1-1; D ambiguous. This CDR3 region has 14 residues. The germline gives CDR1 SGHTA, CDR2 FQGNSA. The V end was cut by 2 bases, the J end by 1 base, with 8 bases between. The CDR3 is CASSLQRRNTEAFF. The CDR3 DNA reads as TGTGCCAGCAGCTTACAGCGTAGGAACACTGAAGCTTTCTTT.

This chain connects TRBV6-5 to TRBJ1-2; D uncertain. CDR1 and CDR2 (germline): MNHEY, SVGAGI. This CDR3 contains 13 residues. Trimming took 6 bases from V and 5 from J, leaving 13 bases between them. The CDR3 reads CASSLREVYGYTF. DNA of the CDR3: TGTGCCAGCAGCCTCCGCGAAGTGTATGGCTACACCTTC.

CDR3 bases: TGCGCCAGCAGCCCTGACAGGGCTGGAGGGAACACTGAAGCTTTCTTT. It encodes CASSPDRAGGNTEAFF. The rearrangement uses TRBV5-1 and TRBJ1-1, with TRBD1 identical over 7 bases. Germline V gene data show CDR1 as SGHRS and CDR2 as YFSETQ. The CDR3 sequence is 16 residues long. V was pared by 4 bases and J by 1 base, with 10 bases of the junction left unmatched.

This clone was seen once. The chain uses TRBV7-8 and TRBJ1-2; perhaps TRBD1 as D (6 bases). Trimming pared 0 bases from V and 3 bases from J, leaving 11 bases between. Germline assignment: CDR1 SGHVS and CDR2 FQNEAQ. The CDR3 has 15 amino acids. CDR3: CASSLAGGGDYGYTF. In DNA form, the CDR3 reads TGTGCCAGCAGCTTAGCGGGAGGGGGGGACTATGGCTACACCTTC.

The chain couples TRBV2 to TRBJ2-7, with 7 bases identical to TRBD1. The CDR3 totals 14 residues. The V gene's germline CDR1 is SNHLY and CDR2 FYNNEI. Trimming removed 8 bases from V and 0 bases from J; junction bases left unmatched: 7. The CDR3 reads CASVDRDSSYEQYF. The CDR3 DNA is TGTGCCAGCGTTGACCGGGACAGCTCCTACGAGCAGTACTTC.

The chain links TRBV6-1 to TRBJ1-5; a possible D gene is TRBD1 (6 bases). The CDR3 length is 15 residues. CDR1 is MNHNS, CDR2 SASEGT, per germline. Trimming left V 0 bases short and J 8 bases short, with 14 bases between. In DNA form, the CDR3 reads TGTGCCAGCAGTGAAGCGCAGGGGCCAATCAAGCCCCAGCATTTT. Its protein product is CASSEAQGPIKPQHF.

The gene calls are TRBV19 and TRBJ1-4; 12 bases are shared with TRBD1. V dropped 6 bases and J dropped 8; count of bases not matched to a gene: 13. The CDR3 spans 17 residues. Germline loops: CDR1 LNHDA, CDR2 SQIVND (reference sequence). As DNA, the CDR3 is TGTGCCAGTAGCCCCAACCCGGGACAGGGGGCGGAAGAAAAACTGTTTTTT. It encodes CASSPNPGQGAEEKLFF. Full variable domain (remainder filled in from reference TRBV19 and TRBJ1-4): DGGITQSPKYLFRKEGQNVTLSCEQNLNHDAMYWYRQDPGQGLRLIYYSQIVNDFQKGDIAEGYSVSREKKESFPLTVTSAQKNPTAFYLCASSPNPGQGAEEKLFFGSGTQLSVL.

CDR3: CAISERGGEGWNTEAFF. Here the CDR3 DNA reads TGTGCCATCAGTGAGAGGGGGGGGGAAGGGTGGAACACTGAAGCTTTCTTT. This chain uses TRBV10-3 with TRBJ1-1; weak D call: TRBD1 (6 bases). The CDR3 is 17 amino acids. In germline, CDR1 is ENHRY, CDR2 SYGVKD. V lost 2 bases and J lost 1, with 17 bases in between.

This chain connects TRBV24-1 to TRBJ1-2; 7 bases line up with TRBD1. This CDR3 contains 15 residues. CDR1 KGHDR and CDR2 SFDVKD come from the germline V gene. The ends lost 4 bases at V and 5 bases at J; junction bases unmatched: 9. CDR3 protein: CATSDSGQEIYGYTF. For the CDR3, the DNA is TGTGCCACCAGTGACTCCGGACAGGAGATTTATGGCTACACCTTC.

There are many counts of this clone. The J gene is TRBJ1-1, the V gene TRBV10-3; the match to TRBD1 covers 7 bases. Per germline, CDR1 ENHRY and CDR2 SYGVKD. This CDR3 spans 15 amino acids. V dropped 4 bases and J dropped 2; count of bases not matched to a gene: 7. In DNA, the CDR3 is TGTGCCATCAGTGCAACTACAGGGGCAAACACTGAAGCTTTCTTT. Translating it yields CAISATTGANTEAFF.

The genes are TRBV7-9 and TRBJ2-5; possibly TRBD1 for D (5 bases). Per germline, CDR1 SEHNR and CDR2 FQNEAQ (reference sequence). V shed 0 bases and J shed 2 bases, with 13 bases lying between them. The CDR3 consists of 16 residues. In DNA, the CDR3 is TGTGCCAGCAGCTTAGCTCCAGGGTTGGGGCAAGAGACCCAGTACTTC. Translated: CASSLAPGLGQETQYF.

V and J are TRBV27 and TRBJ1-2; TRBD1 aligns across 7 bases. Germline V gene sequence: CDR1 MNHEY, CDR2 SMNVEV (reference sequence). There are 17 residues in the CDR3. V dropped 3 bases and J dropped 0; count of bases not matched to a gene: 10. The CDR3 DNA sequence: TGTGCCAGCAGTTTGGGACAGCAACATTTCCCTAACTATGGCTACACCTTC. Translating it yields CASSLGQQHFPNYGYTF.

CDR3 sequence reads: CSVGQNTEAFF. Here the CDR3 DNA reads TGCAGCGTAGGACAGAACACTGAAGCTTTCTTT. The V call is TRBV29-1, the J call TRBJ1-1; maybe TRBD1 (5 bases). This CDR3 is built from 11 residues. Trimming shortened V by 6 bases and J by 1 base, and 6 bases separated the two germline ends. Germline loops: CDR1 SQVTM, CDR2 ANQGSEA.